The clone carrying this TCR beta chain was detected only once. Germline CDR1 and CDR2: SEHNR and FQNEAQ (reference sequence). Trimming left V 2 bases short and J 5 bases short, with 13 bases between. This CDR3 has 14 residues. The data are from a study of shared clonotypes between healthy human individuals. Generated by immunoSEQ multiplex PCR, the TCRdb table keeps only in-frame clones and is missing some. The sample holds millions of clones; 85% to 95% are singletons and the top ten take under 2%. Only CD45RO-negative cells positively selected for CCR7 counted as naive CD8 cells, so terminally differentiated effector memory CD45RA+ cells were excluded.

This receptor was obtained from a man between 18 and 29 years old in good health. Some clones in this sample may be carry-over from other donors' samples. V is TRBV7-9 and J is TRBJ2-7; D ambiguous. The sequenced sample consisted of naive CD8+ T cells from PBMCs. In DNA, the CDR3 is TGTGCCAGCAGCTTACTTCCTTCAGGCCACGAGCAGTACTTC. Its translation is CASSLLPSGHEQYF.